This TCR beta chain is drawn from a study of T cells in Graves' hyperthyroidism and ophthalmopathy. Study results and caveats: The model predicted ophthalmopathy a median around 6.5 months before onset.

The source material, RNA transcripts, was used to amplify TCR beta CDR3 regions. Using the HTBI primer set, a first-round RT-PCR was run on the TCR CDR3. Each CDR3 protein gets one entry after TCRdb re-called the multiplex PCR reads with MiXCR. The sample includes 300,000 to 450,000 distinct CDR3 sequences, 13% of them seen just once. This clonotype appeared many times. Its target is unknown. Germline V lookup: CDR1 KGHSH, CDR2 LQKENI. CDR3 length: 14 amino acids. With 4 bases clipped from V and 1 base from J, the junction kept 4 bases outside the gene matches. Newly diagnosed hyperthyroidism, duration under 2 months, in patients aged 18 to 65. Patients were excluded for uncontrolled infection, other autoimmune disease, pregnancy or lactation.

This clonotype was sampled from a young woman with Graves' hyperthyroidism. Sequencing was done on a sample of blood. The V gene is TRBV18, the J gene TRBJ2-7, with 7 bases lining up with TRBD1. This chain's CDR3 is CASSLGTASYEQYF. The CDR3 DNA follows: TGTGCCAGCTCACTCGGGACAGCTTCCTACGAGCAGTACTTC.